The 8 T cell receptor beta chains presented below share a single source sample, sequenced in a study of Ad26.COV2.S vaccination and SARS-CoV-2 variants. Clones were sequenced by immunoSEQ multiplex PCR, and TCRdb holds only the in-frame ones, with some missing. The sample includes over 400,000 clones, roughly 90% of them seen just once. Described treatment: some 20 received Ad26.COV2.S at low or high dose, single or two shots; a few received placebo; per-sample allocation not given. Collection of the samples took place on day 63 after the first injection of vaccine or placebo. The material sequenced was peripheral blood, taken in a trial of Ad26.COV2.S vaccine versus placebo. The origin of the receptors is a person between 18 and 65 years old who received the Ad26.COV2.S COVID-19 vaccine or a placebo.

The chain combines TRBV28 with TRBJ2-5, with a tentative D call TRBD2 (7 bases). The CDR3 sequence is 20 residues long. Germline CDR1 reads MDHEN; CDR2 reads SYDVKM. V lost 3 bases, J lost 3 bases, and 29 bases lay in between. The DNA of the CDR3 is TGTGCCAGCAGTTTGTTTTCTCATGGGGGAAACAGGGAGGGGAAAGAGACCCAGTACTTC. Translation: CASSLFSHGGNREGKETQYF.

In this sample, this clone turned up a few times. V gene TRBV6-5 combines with J gene TRBJ2-7; D not resolved. The CDR3 has 13 residues. With 7 bases removed from V and 3 bases from J, the gap between germline ends came to 13 bases. CDR1 MNHEY and CDR2 SVGAGI come from the germline V gene. The CDR3 nucleotides read TGTGCCAGCACCAGCCAGGTAAACTACGAGCAGTACTTC. This sequence encodes CASTSQVNYEQYF.

The chain is built from TRBV7-2 and TRBJ2-3; 7 positions match TRBD2. There are 14 residues in the CDR3. J lost 4 bases, V lost 5 bases, and 6 bases had no gene match. Germline V gene lookup returns CDR1 SGHTA and CDR2 FQGNSA. The CDR3 region is CASSPGGSADTQYF. In DNA, the CDR3 is TGTGCCAGCAGCCCCGGGGGGAGTGCAGATACGCAGTATTTT.

The chain joins TRBV19 to TRBJ1-5; 7 bases fit TRBD1. This CDR3 spans 15 amino acids. The V gene end was trimmed by 8 bases and the J gene end by 0 bases; junction bases not matched to a gene: 7. CDR1 and CDR2 from the germline V gene are LNHDA and SQIVND (reference sequence). Written as DNA, the CDR3 is TGTGCCAGTGCCGGGACAGCATATAGCAATCAGCCCCAGCATTTT. As protein: CASAGTAYSNQPQHF.

The rearrangement joins TRBV5-1 to TRBJ1-6; TRBD1 aligns across 9 bases. V lost 4 bases to trimming and J lost 4 bases; unmatched junction nucleotides: 6. Germline loops: CDR1 SGHRS, CDR2 YFSETQ. The CDR3 loop spans 16 amino acids. CDR3 protein: CASSAETGGYNSPLHF. The CDR3, as DNA: TGCGCCAGCAGCGCGGAGACAGGGGGTTATAATTCACCCCTCCACTTT.

The genes are TRBV7-2 and TRBJ2-4; D is possibly TRBD2 (6 bases). Germline V gene lookup returns CDR1 SGHTA and CDR2 FQGNSA. The CDR3 length is 14 residues. V lost 5 bases and J lost 1, with 9 bases in between. CDR3 in amino acids: CASSARGAKNIQYF. CDR3 bases: TGTGCCAGCAGCGCACGGGGGGCCAAAAACATTCAGTACTTC. Variable domain in full (rest from reference TRBV7-2 and TRBJ2-4): GAGVSQSPSNKVTEKGKDVELRCDPISGHTALYWYRQSLGQGLEFLIYFQGNSAPDKSGLPSDRFSAERTGGSVSTLTIQRTQQEDSAVYLCASSARGAKNIQYFGAGTRLSVL.

DNA for the CDR3: TGTGCCAGCAGCGGGAACGTCGCCTCAGGGGAGCAGTACTTC. Translated, it gives CASSGNVASGEQYF. V is TRBV2 and J is TRBJ2-7; D possibly matches TRBD1 or TRBD2 (5 bases each). Trimming pared 6 bases from V and 7 bases from J, leaving 19 bases between. The CDR3 is 14 amino acids. Per germline, CDR1 SNHLY and CDR2 FYNNEI.

The chain has TRBV23-1 and TRBJ1-5; D is ambiguous. TRBV23-1 is an open reading frame whose function is uncertain. V was trimmed by 4 bases and J by 0 bases, leaving 19 bases between them. There are 18 residues in the CDR3. DNA for the CDR3: TGCGCCAGCAGTCCTTTAGGGCCGCGGACCTATAGCAATCAGCCCCAGCATTTT. Its translation is CASSPLGPRTYSNQPQHF.